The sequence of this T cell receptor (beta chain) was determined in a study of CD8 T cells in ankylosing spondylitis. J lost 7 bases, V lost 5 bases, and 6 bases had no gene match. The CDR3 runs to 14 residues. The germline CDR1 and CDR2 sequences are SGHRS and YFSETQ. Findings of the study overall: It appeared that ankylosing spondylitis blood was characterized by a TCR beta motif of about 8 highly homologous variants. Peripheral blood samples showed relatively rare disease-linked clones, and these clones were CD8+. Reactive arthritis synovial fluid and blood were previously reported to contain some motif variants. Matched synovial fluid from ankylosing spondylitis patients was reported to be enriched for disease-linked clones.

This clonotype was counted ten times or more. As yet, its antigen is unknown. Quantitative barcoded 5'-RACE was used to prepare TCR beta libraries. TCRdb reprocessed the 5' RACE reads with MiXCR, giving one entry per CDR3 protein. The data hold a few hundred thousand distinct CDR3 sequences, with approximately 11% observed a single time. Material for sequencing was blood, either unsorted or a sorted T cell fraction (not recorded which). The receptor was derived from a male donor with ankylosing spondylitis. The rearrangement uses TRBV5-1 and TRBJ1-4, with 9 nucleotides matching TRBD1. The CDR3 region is CASRPTGGSEKLFF. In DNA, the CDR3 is TGCGCCAGCAGACCGACAGGGGGAAGTGAAAAACTGTTTTTT.